This TCR beta chain was sequenced in a study of blood T cells in healthy people across ages. This clonotype appeared a few times. With a J-beta primer mix and a sample-barcoded 5' primer, a second PCR ran about 6 to 11 cycles. TCRdb itself ran the 5' RACE reads through MiXCR, one entry per CDR3 protein. The repertoire includes more than 450,000 distinct CDR3 sequences, 25% to 35% of them detected once, and approximately 3.7% sits in the top ten. This same sample was also taken into another study, of T cells of mothers and their children. That source notes: Whatever RNA was extracted went entirely into cDNA synthesis, at roughly 1.5 ug per 15 ul. Overlap in related mother-child pairs always slightly exceeded unrelated pairs, never significantly.

The sample consisted of blood. The clonotype comes from a boy aged 2 to 9 in good health.

The CDR3 region is CASSPGRPSYEQYF. CDR3 DNA: TGTGCCAGCAGCCCAGGCCGTCCGTCCTACGAGCAGTACTTC. The chain employs TRBV9 and TRBJ2-7; D call uncertain. The CDR3 runs 14 residues. Trimming stripped 4 bases from V and 1 base from J, with 12 bases between. CDR1 is SGDLS, CDR2 YYNGEE, per germline.